Listed below are T cell receptor beta chains from one sample, sequenced in a study of T cell responses to AZD1222 COVID-19 vaccine. The protocol was immunoSEQ multiplex PCR, while the TCRdb copy is restricted to in-frame clones and leaves out a portion. Of about 120,000 clones in the sample, around 91% were seen once. The input for sequencing was peripheral blood, taken on day 0 of AZD1222 vaccination. The receptors were gathered from an adult in good health. CDR3s include the opening cysteine and the closing phenylalanine or tryptophan. D genes are given only for firm matches. Some rows mark clone size as missing; the rest say once, few, many or name a class of expanded clone.

d_call	v_call	clone_size	j_call	cdr3_aa	cdr3_nt
-	TRBV2	-	TRBJ2-3	CASSGTAPDTQYF	TGTGCCAGCAGCGGGACTGCGCCAGATACGCAGTATTTT
TRBD2	TRBV7-2	-	TRBJ2-7	CASSPSGRVGEQYF	TGTGCCAGCAGCCCTAGCGGGAGGGTAGGAGAGCAGTACTTC
-	TRBV15	-	TRBJ1-4	CATSRGGDGGEKLFF	TGTGCCACCAGCAGAGGAGGGGATGGGGGTGAAAAACTGTTTTTT
-	TRBV3-1/TRBV3-2	-	TRBJ2-2	CASSQVSGSGELFF	TGTGCCAGCAGCCAAGTATCAGGGTCCGGGGAGCTGTTTTTT
-	TRBV12-3/TRBV12-4	-	TRBJ1-1	CASSLTEAFF	TGTGCCAGCAGTTTGACTGAAGCTTTCTTT
-	TRBV5-1	few	TRBJ1-1	CASSLVGWNTEAFF	TGCGCCAGCAGCTTGGTTGGGTGGAACACTGAAGCTTTCTTT
-	TRBV5-1	once	TRBJ1-3	CASSLVPKSTGNTIYF	TGCGCCAGCAGCTTGGTTCCTAAATCAACTGGAAACACCATATATTTT
-	TRBV4-2	-	TRBJ1-4	CASSGAATYDEKLFF	TGTGCCAGCAGTGGGGCGGCGACGTATGATGAAAAACTGTTTTTT
-	TRBV4-2	-	TRBJ2-3	CASSQEGGGGADTQYF	TGTGCCAGCAGCCAAGAAGGGGGCGGGGGAGCAGATACGCAGTATTTT
-	TRBV5-6	-	TRBJ2-5	CASSLAGAQETQYF	TGTGCCAGCAGCTTGGCTGGGGCTCAAGAGACCCAGTACTTC
TRBD2	TRBV27	-	TRBJ2-1	CASSRLAGGHYNEQFF	TGTGCCAGCAGCCGACTAGCGGGGGGGCACTACAATGAGCAGTTCTTC
TRBD2	TRBV7-2	-	TRBJ2-1	CASRSSGGAYNEQFF	TGTGCCAGCAGATCAAGCGGGGGGGCCTACAATGAGCAGTTCTTC
-	TRBV19	-	TRBJ1-5	CASSRTVNQPQHF	TGTGCCAGTAGTAGGACAGTTAATCAGCCCCAGCATTTT
TRBD2	TRBV4-1	once	TRBJ2-3	CASSQGPGGPDTQYF	TGCGCCAGCAGCCAAGGGCCGGGAGGGCCAGATACGCAGTATTTT
-	TRBV6-5	-	TRBJ2-3	CASQDYVSTDTQYF	TGTGCCAGCCAGGACTACGTTTCCACAGATACGCAGTATTTT
-	TRBV14	-	TRBJ1-2	CASSPWDGIPSSYGYTF	TGTGCCAGCAGCCCCTGGGACGGAATTCCCTCATCTTATGGCTACACCTTC
TRBD1	TRBV5-4	-	TRBJ2-1	CASSPGQVEQFF	TGTGCCAGCAGCCCCGGACAGGTTGAGCAGTTCTTC
-	TRBV7-9	-	TRBJ1-6	CASSFPYKGGSNSPLHF	TGTGCCAGCAGCTTCCCCTATAAGGGAGGATCTAATTCACCCCTCCACTTT
TRBD1	TRBV4-3	-	TRBJ1-4	CASSQGTGFNEKLFF	TGCGCCAGCAGCCAAGGGACAGGGTTTAATGAAAAACTGTTTTTT
TRBD2	TRBV5-1	once	TRBJ2-7	CASSLGLADSYEQYF	TGCGCCAGCAGCTTGGGACTAGCGGACTCCTACGAGCAGTACTTC
-	TRBV29-1	once	TRBJ2-7	CSVEADTYEQYF	TGCAGCGTTGAAGCCGATACCTACGAGCAGTACTTC
TRBD2	TRBV27	-	TRBJ2-1	CASSGGLAGGPGRNEQFF	TGTGCCAGCAGTGGGGGACTAGCGGGAGGGCCGGGGCGGAATGAGCAGTTCTTC
TRBD2	TRBV9	-	TRBJ2-7	CASSVGLAGGPYEQYF	TGTGCCAGCAGCGTAGGGCTAGCGGGAGGGCCCTACGAGCAGTACTTC
-	TRBV27	-	TRBJ1-1	CASSSPGAYTEAFF	TGTGCCAGCAGTTCTCCGGGTGCGTACACTGAAGCTTTCTTT
TRBD1	TRBV18	-	TRBJ1-4	CATRPGQANEKLFF	TGTGCCACCCGACCGGGACAGGCTAATGAAAAACTGTTTTTT
-	TRBV6-5	-	TRBJ1-6	CASRESSYNSPLHF	TGTGCCAGCAGGGAGAGCTCCTATAATTCACCCCTCCACTTT
-	TRBV4-2	-	TRBJ2-7	CASSLRRAYEQYF	TGTGCCAGCAGCCTCAGGAGGGCCTACGAGCAGTACTTC
-	TRBV28	once	TRBJ2-7	CASRGERPSYEQYF	TGTGCCAGCAGGGGCGAAAGACCTTCCTACGAGCAGTACTTC
TRBD1	TRBV5-4	-	TRBJ1-2	CASSSGGLDGYTF	TGTGCCAGCAGCTCAGGGGGATTAGATGGCTACACCTTC
-	TRBV4-1	-	TRBJ1-6	CASSQVTPPRDSYNSPLHF	TGCGCCAGCAGCCAAGTCACCCCTCCAAGGGACTCCTATAATTCACCCCTCCACTTT
-	TRBV14	-	TRBJ2-1	CASSPLNEQFF	TGTGCCAGCAGCCCATTGAATGAGCAGTTCTTC
-	TRBV4-1	-	TRBJ1-2	CASSQRDYGQYGYTF	TGCGCCAGCAGCCAGAGGGACTACGGCCAATATGGCTACACCTTC
-	TRBV1	-	TRBJ2-5	CTSSSGGQGEPIGQETQYF	TGCACCAGCAGCTCGGGAGGGCAGGGGGAACCAATCGGTCAAGAGACCCAGTACTTC
-	TRBV2	-	TRBJ2-3	CASSTGTDTQYF	TGTGCCAGCAGTACGGGCACAGATACGCAGTATTTT
-	TRBV19	-	TRBJ2-2	CASSTGTSRESGELFF	TGTGCCAGTAGTACCGGGACATCAAGGGAGTCCGGGGAGCTGTTTTTT
-	TRBV6-2/TRBV6-3	-	TRBJ2-7	CASSYPDSSYEQYF	TGTGCCAGCAGTTACCCGGACAGCTCCTACGAGCAGTACTTC
-	TRBV5-8	-	TRBJ1-1	CASSLVLGSLNTEAFF	TGTGCCAGCAGCTTGGTTTTGGGCTCCTTGAACACTGAAGCTTTCTTT
-	TRBV6-2/TRBV6-3	-	TRBJ2-2	CASSYIWNTGELFF	TGTGCCAGCAGTTATATCTGGAACACCGGGGAGCTGTTTTTT
-	TRBV6-5	-	TRBJ1-2	CASSYSRSGPDGYTF	TGTGCCAGCAGTTACTCGAGGTCAGGACCAGATGGCTACACCTTC
-	TRBV28	-	TRBJ2-3	CASSYGQLRGTQYF	TGTGCCAGCAGCTACGGACAGTTAAGGGGTACGCAGTATTTT
-	TRBV9	once	TRBJ1-2	CATTPYGSNYGYTF	TGTGCCACTACCCCTTACGGATCTAACTATGGCTACACCTTC
-	TRBV18	-	TRBJ2-5	CASSPPSAKKETQYF	TGTGCCAGCTCACCACCGAGTGCAAAAAAAGAGACCCAGTACTTC
-	TRBV20-1	-	TRBJ1-1	CSVGTAREAFF	TGCAGTGTGGGGACGGCTCGTGAAGCTTTCTTT
TRBD2	TRBV20-1	once	TRBJ2-3	CSASISGPRSGRRADTQYF	TGCAGTGCTAGTATATCGGGACCCAGAAGCGGGAGAAGGGCAGATACGCAGTATTTT
TRBD1	TRBV4-1	-	TRBJ1-2	CASRTLGQGRGGYTF	TGCGCCAGCAGAACCCTGGGACAGGGCCGGGGTGGCTACACCTTC
TRBD1	TRBV18	-	TRBJ1-1	CASSRGQGHTEAFF	TGTGCCAGCTCACGGGGACAGGGTCACACTGAAGCTTTCTTT
-	TRBV2	-	TRBJ1-1	CASSAREMGDGTEAFF	TGTGCCAGCAGTGCTCGAGAGATGGGGGACGGTACTGAAGCTTTCTTT
-	TRBV27	-	TRBJ2-2	CASSFARSGELFF	TGTGCCAGCAGTTTCGCCCGATCCGGGGAGCTGTTTTTT
TRBD1	TRBV5-8	-	TRBJ2-7	CASSLGQGMREQYF	TGTGCCAGCAGCTTGGGACAGGGAATGAGGGAGCAGTACTTC
-	TRBV6-2/TRBV6-3	-	TRBJ1-2	CASTPVPANYGYTF	TGTGCCAGCACCCCCGTCCCCGCTAACTATGGCTACACCTTC
-	TRBV25-1	few	TRBJ1-2	CASSATGSNGYTF	TGTGCCAGCAGTGCCACAGGGAGTAATGGCTACACCTTC
TRBD2	TRBV2	-	TRBJ2-3	CASSPEAGGTDTQYF	TGTGCCTCCAGTCCGGAAGCGGGGGGCACAGATACGCAGTATTTT
-	TRBV5-1	-	TRBJ1-4	CASSLEVPNEKLFF	TGCGCCAGCAGCTTGGAAGTGCCCAATGAAAAACTGTTTTTT